This T cell receptor beta chain derives from a study of neurological immune-mediated disorders. Findings and caveats of the study: CDR3 amino acid sequences found in expanded clones were never shared across subjects, suggesting private repertoires in all groups.

The team produced cDNA through 5'RACE using 10-nucleotide random UMIs. TCRdb reanalysed the 5' RACE reads using MiXCR and keeps one entry per CDR3 protein. The data show about 46,000 distinct CDR3 sequences, with 10% seen just once and over 4% held by the top ten. The study built unsorted libraries from 2 million PBMCs kept at -80 C. The sample holds many counts of this clonotype. Its antigen is still unknown. This CDR3 has 14 amino acids. V shed 3 bases and J shed 6 bases, with 14 bases lying between them. Germline CDR1 reads MNHEY; CDR2 reads SMNVEV (reference sequence). The sample comprised PBMCs. The genes are TRBV27 and TRBJ2-5; D perhaps matches TRBD1 (7 bases). This receptor was identified in a man in his sixties or seventies with HTLV-1-associated myelopathy (HAM/TSP). The DNA for the CDR3 is TGTGCCAGCAGTTTTGGAGGGGGCAGTAAGACCCAGTACTTC. Protein: CASSFGGGSKTQYF.